The rows below give T cell receptor beta chains drawn from one sample of a study of blood T cells in healthy people across ages. In TCRdb, the 5' RACE reads were re-called with MiXCR into one record per CDR3 protein. This table has about 570,000 distinct CDR3 sequences, approximately 27% appearing once. Sequenced material: blood. The receptors come from an older woman in good health. The CDR3 runs from the conserved cysteine through the conserved F or W. Each record gives: D gene, CDR3 length, clone size, V gene, J gene, CDR3 protein, CDR3 DNA. A D gene is named only where the DNA matches it firmly. Some rows have no size entry. The others give once, few or many, or a class for an expanded clone.

>TRBD2|15|NA|TRBV7-2|TRBJ2-3
CASSPLAGGADTQYF
TGTGCCAGCAGCCCCCTAGCGGGGGGGGCAGATACGCAGTATTTT
>TRBD1|15|NA|TRBV9|TRBJ1-1
CASSVGDRLNTEAFF
TGTGCCAGCAGCGTAGGGGACAGGTTGAACACTGAAGCTTTCTTT
>NA|16|few|TRBV9|TRBJ1-6
CASSRGGNDYNSPLHF
TGTGCCAGCAGCAGGGGAGGGAATGACTATAATTCACCCCTCCACTTT
>NA|16|NA|TRBV3-1|TRBJ2-1
CASSQLDSRRYNEQFF
TGTGCCAGCAGCCAACTGGACTCCCGGAGGTACAATGAGCAGTTCTTC
>TRBD1|15|NA|TRBV5-1|TRBJ2-5
CASSPDRGARETQYF
TGCGCCAGCAGCCCGGACAGGGGGGCGAGAGAGACCCAGTACTTC
>NA|14|NA|TRBV6-2/TRBV6-3|TRBJ2-1
CASSSPGTSNEQFF
TGTGCCAGCAGTTCCCCCGGGACATCCAATGAGCAGTTCTTC
>TRBD1|15|NA|TRBV5-1|TRBJ2-3
CASSSYRGQTDTQYF
TGCGCCAGCAGCTCCTACAGGGGGCAGACAGATACGCAGTATTTT
>TRBD2|15|few|TRBV7-3|TRBJ2-1
CASSLLLAGSWEQFF
TGTGCCAGCAGCTTACTACTAGCGGGGTCTTGGGAGCAGTTCTTC
>TRBD2|16|few|TRBV20-1|TRBJ2-3
CSARDVVAGYTDTQYF
TGCAGTGCTAGAGATGTGGTAGCGGGGTACACAGATACGCAGTATTTT
>NA|17|NA|TRBV6-1|TRBJ2-1
CASMGWGYLPGTNEQFF
TGTGCCAGCATGGGGTGGGGTTATCTTCCTGGGACTAATGAGCAGTTCTTC
>NA|12|few|TRBV20-1|TRBJ1-5
CSARGAGQPQHF
TGCAGTGCTAGAGGGGCGGGCCAGCCCCAGCATTTT
>NA|14|NA|TRBV7-2|TRBJ2-5
CASSLALGLGTQYF
TGTGCCAGCAGCTTAGCTTTGGGATTGGGCACCCAGTACTTC
>TRBD2|17|NA|TRBV7-9|TRBJ2-3
CASRRTSGGLSTDTQYF
TGTGCCAGCAGAAGGACTAGCGGGGGCCTAAGCACAGATACGCAGTATTTT
>TRBD1|14|NA|TRBV5-1|TRBJ2-1
CASKGTGRYNEQFF
TGCGCCAGCAAAGGGACAGGCCGGTACAATGAGCAGTTCTTC
>TRBD2|15|NA|TRBV30|TRBJ2-1
CAWSHGLAGVSEQFF
TGTGCCTGGAGTCACGGGCTAGCGGGGGTTAGTGAGCAGTTCTTC
>NA|14|few|TRBV6-2/TRBV6-3|TRBJ2-7
CASRPTGASYEQYF
TGTGCCAGCAGGCCGACAGGCGCCTCCTACGAGCAGTACTTC
>TRBD1|14|NA|TRBV20-1|TRBJ2-5
CSARHGQGQETQYF
TGCAGTGCTAGACACGGACAGGGGCAAGAGACCCAGTACTTC
>NA|16|few|TRBV7-2|TRBJ1-3
CASSSIGTYSGNTIYF
TGTGCCAGCAGCTCAATCGGGACATACTCTGGAAACACCATATATTTT
>TRBD2|15|NA|TRBV3-1|TRBJ2-4
CASSQAGLAVNIQYF
TGTGCCAGCAGCCAAGCTGGACTAGCGGTAAACATTCAGTACTTC
>NA|13|few|TRBV20-1|TRBJ1-1
CSARGGGSTEAFF
TGCAGTGCTAGAGGTGGGGGAAGCACTGAAGCTTTCTTT
>TRBD2|16|NA|TRBV4-1|TRBJ2-7
CASSQGVAGGLSEQYF
TGCGCCAGCAGCCAAGGGGTAGCGGGGGGTCTCTCCGAGCAGTACTTC
>NA|14|NA|TRBV5-1|TRBJ2-6
CASKDSSGANVLTF
TGCGCCAGCAAGGACAGCTCTGGGGCCAACGTCCTGACTTTC
>NA|12|NA|TRBV20-1|TRBJ1-1
CSAKQGDTEAFF
TGCAGTGCTAAGCAGGGTGACACTGAAGCTTTCTTT
>NA|13|few|TRBV20-1|TRBJ1-1
CSARLGSGTEAFF
TGCAGTGCTAGATTGGGGAGTGGGACTGAAGCTTTCTTT
>NA|16|NA|TRBV6-5|TRBJ1-2
CASSYSGSGDNYGYTF
TGTGCCAGCAGTTACTCAGGATCGGGGGATAACTATGGCTACACCTTC
>TRBD1|15|NA|TRBV3-1|TRBJ2-5
CASSHGTGGSETQYF
TGTGCCAGCAGCCACGGCACAGGGGGCTCGGAGACCCAGTACTTC
>TRBD1|15|NA|TRBV15|TRBJ2-7
CATSRDYRGSYEQYF
TGTGCCACCAGCAGAGATTACAGGGGTAGCTACGAGCAGTACTTC
>NA|14|NA|TRBV6-2/TRBV6-3|TRBJ2-4
CASRTVLAKNIQYF
TGTGCCAGCAGGACAGTGCTAGCCAAAAACATTCAGTACTTC
>NA|13|NA|TRBV7-2|TRBJ1-2
CASSLQSNYGYTF
TGTGCCAGCAGCTTACAGAGTAACTATGGCTACACCTTC
>TRBD1|16|NA|TRBV27|TRBJ1-4
CASCLSFGTENEKLFF
TGTGCCAGCTGCTTGAGCTTCGGGACAGAGAATGAAAAACTGTTTTTT
>NA|12|few|TRBV7-2|TRBJ2-5
CASSWGAETQYF
TGTGCCAGCAGCTGGGGGGCTGAGACCCAGTACTTC
>TRBD1|12|few|TRBV30|TRBJ2-5
CAWGTGEETQYF
TGTGCCTGGGGGACAGGGGAAGAGACCCAGTACTTC
>NA|15|few|TRBV6-6|TRBJ1-5
CASSRQPNGNQPQHF
TGTGCCAGCAGTCGACAGCCAAATGGTAATCAGCCCCAGCATTTT
>TRBD2|16|few|TRBV18|TRBJ2-1
CASSPFVRLAGNEQFF
TGTGCCAGCTCACCATTCGTTCGACTAGCGGGCAATGAGCAGTTCTTC
>NA|15|NA|TRBV5-1|TRBJ1-1
CASSSHAGANTEAFF
TGCGCCAGCAGCTCTCACGCGGGCGCGAACACTGAAGCTTTCTTT
>TRBD1|15|few|TRBV3-1|TRBJ1-2
CASSRLGTAPYGYTF
TGTGCCAGCAGCCGACTCGGGACAGCCCCCTATGGCTACACCTTC
>NA|15|NA|TRBV12-3/TRBV12-4|TRBJ1-4
CASRRGVLHNEKLFF
TGTGCCAGCAGGCGGGGAGTGCTCCATAATGAAAAACTGTTTTTT
>NA|15|medium-sized|TRBV27|TRBJ1-2
CASSSTTWMNYGYTF
TGTGCCAGCAGTTCTACGACATGGATGAACTATGGCTACACCTTC
>TRBD2|15|few|TRBV7-9|TRBJ2-1
CASSLRTAGDNEQFF
TGTGCCAGCAGCTTAAGGACGGCGGGGGACAATGAGCAGTTCTTC
>NA|16|many|TRBV5-1|TRBJ2-3
CASSQRRDMMVDTQYF
TGCGCCAGCAGCCAGCGAAGGGACATGATGGTAGATACGCAGTATTTT
>NA|13|NA|TRBV12-3/TRBV12-4|TRBJ1-1
CASSLKTDTEAFF
TGTGCCAGCAGTTTAAAAACAGATACTGAAGCTTTCTTT
>NA|13|NA|TRBV20-1|TRBJ2-3
CSARGSLTDTQYF
TGCAGTGCTCGGGGCAGCCTAACAGATACGCAGTATTTT